The sequence of this T cell receptor (beta chain) was determined in a study of blood T cell repertoires in COVID-19. Looking at the study overall: Donors in the United States, Italy and Spain gave samples during acute or convalescent COVID-19. Sources were T cells, B-cell-depleted T cells, or PBMCs; the material itself was cDNA or gDNA.

Seattle enrolled patients during active infection and tracked them longitudinally. As originally analysed: Amplification from reference gene primers served as the basis for estimated nucleated cell counts. Assay: immunoSEQ multiplex PCR; the TCRdb copy retains only in-frame clones and omits some. That table gives V, J and clone size, and the DNA gave D and trimming. The sample lists more than 85,000 clones, approximately 86% occurring once. The sample consisted of peripheral blood. The sequence was obtained from a man aged 50 to 59 with COVID-19, enrolled during active disease.

The CDR3 loop is CASSPPDIWEKLFF. For the CDR3, the DNA is TGTGCCAGCAGTCCCCCGGACATTTGGGAAAAACTGTTTTTT. The rearrangement joins TRBV28 to TRBJ1-4, with D tentatively TRBD1 (5 bases). The germline V gene has CDR1 MDHEN and CDR2 SYDVKM. There are 14 residues in the CDR3. The V end was cut by 5 bases, the J end by 8 bases, with 15 bases between. Combining the CDR3 with reference TRBV28 and TRBJ1-4 gives the whole variable domain DVKVTQSSRYLVKRTGEKVFLECVQDMDHENMFWYRQDPGLGLRLIYFSYDVKMKEKGDIPEGYSVSREKKERFSLILESASTNQTSMYLCASSPPDIWEKLFFGSGTQLSVL.